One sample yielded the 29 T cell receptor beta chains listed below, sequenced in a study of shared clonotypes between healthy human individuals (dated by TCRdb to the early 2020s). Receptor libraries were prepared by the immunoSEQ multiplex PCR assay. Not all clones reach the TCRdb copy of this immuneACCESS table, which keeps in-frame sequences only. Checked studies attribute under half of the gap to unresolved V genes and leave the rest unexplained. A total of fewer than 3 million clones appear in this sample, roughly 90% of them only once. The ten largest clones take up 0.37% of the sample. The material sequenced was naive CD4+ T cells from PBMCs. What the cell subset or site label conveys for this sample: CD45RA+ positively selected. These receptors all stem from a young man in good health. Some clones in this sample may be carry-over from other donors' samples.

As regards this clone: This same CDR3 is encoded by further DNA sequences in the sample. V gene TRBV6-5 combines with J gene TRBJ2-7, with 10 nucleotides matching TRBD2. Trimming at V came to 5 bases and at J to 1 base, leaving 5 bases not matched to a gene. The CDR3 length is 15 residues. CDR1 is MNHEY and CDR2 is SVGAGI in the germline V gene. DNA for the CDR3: TGTGCCAGCAGTCGGACTAGCGGAGCTTCCTACGAGCAGTACTTC. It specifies CASSRTSGASYEQYF.

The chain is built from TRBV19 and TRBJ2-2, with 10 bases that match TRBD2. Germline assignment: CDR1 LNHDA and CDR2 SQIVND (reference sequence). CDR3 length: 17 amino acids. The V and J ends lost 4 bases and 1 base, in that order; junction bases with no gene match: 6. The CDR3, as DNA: TGTGCCAGTAGTAATAGCGGGAGGTACCTGAACACCGGGGAGCTGTTTTTT. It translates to CASSNSGRYLNTGELFF. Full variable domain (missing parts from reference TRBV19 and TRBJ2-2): DGGITQSPKYLFRKEGQNVTLSCEQNLNHDAMYWYRQDPGQGLRLIYYSQIVNDFQKGDIAEGYSVSREKKESFPLTVTSAQKNPTAFYLCASSNSGRYLNTGELFFGEGSRLTVL.

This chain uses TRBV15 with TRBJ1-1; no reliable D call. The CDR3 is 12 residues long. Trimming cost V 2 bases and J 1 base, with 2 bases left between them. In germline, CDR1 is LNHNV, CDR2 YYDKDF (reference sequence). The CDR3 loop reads CATSRSNTEAFF. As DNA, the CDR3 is TGTGCCACCAGCAGATCGAACACTGAAGCTTTCTTT.

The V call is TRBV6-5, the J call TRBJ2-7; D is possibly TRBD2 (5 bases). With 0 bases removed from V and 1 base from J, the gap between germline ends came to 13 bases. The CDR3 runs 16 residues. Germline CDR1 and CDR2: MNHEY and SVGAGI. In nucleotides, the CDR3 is TGTGCCAGCAGTTACTCGACGGGGTCCGGTTCCTACGAGCAGTACTTC. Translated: CASSYSTGSGSYEQYF.

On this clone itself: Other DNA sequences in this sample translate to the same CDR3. This CDR3 is CASSLELAGSYEQYF. The CDR3 bases are TGCGCCAGCAGCTTGGAGCTAGCGGGATCTTACGAGCAGTACTTC. The chain combines TRBV5-1 with TRBJ2-7; TRBD2 matches at 9 bases. The junction had 5 bases not matched to a gene; V was cut back by 0 bases and J by 4 bases. Germline-derived CDR1 and CDR2 are SGHRS and YFSETQ. There are 15 residues in the CDR3.

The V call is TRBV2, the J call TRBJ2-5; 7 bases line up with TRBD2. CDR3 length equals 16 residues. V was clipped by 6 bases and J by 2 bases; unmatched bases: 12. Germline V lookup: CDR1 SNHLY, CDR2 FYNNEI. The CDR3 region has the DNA TGTGCCAGCAGCGGGACTAAGTACCGAAGACAAGAGACCCAGTACTTC. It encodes CASSGTKYRRQETQYF.

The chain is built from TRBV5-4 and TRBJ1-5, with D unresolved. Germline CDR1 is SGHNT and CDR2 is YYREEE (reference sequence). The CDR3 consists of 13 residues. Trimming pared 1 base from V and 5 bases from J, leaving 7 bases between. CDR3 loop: CASSLYPDQPQHF. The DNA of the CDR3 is TGTGCCAGCAGCTTGTATCCCGATCAGCCCCAGCATTTT.

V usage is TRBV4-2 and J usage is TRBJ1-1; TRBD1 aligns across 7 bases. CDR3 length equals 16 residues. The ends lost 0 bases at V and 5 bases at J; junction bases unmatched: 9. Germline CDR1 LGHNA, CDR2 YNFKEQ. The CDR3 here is CASSQDWIQGWTEAFF. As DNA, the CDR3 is TGTGCCAGCAGCCAAGATTGGATACAGGGGTGGACTGAAGCTTTCTTT.

Here the CDR3 reads CASSIPGQGHNEQFF. In DNA form, the CDR3 reads TGCGCCAGCAGCATCCCGGGACAGGGCCACAATGAGCAGTTCTTC. The rearrangement joins TRBV5-1 to TRBJ2-1; TRBD1 agrees at 9 bases. This CDR3 spans 15 amino acids. The junction had 7 bases not matched to a gene; V was cut back by 4 bases and J by 5 bases. Per germline, CDR1 SGHRS and CDR2 YFSETQ.

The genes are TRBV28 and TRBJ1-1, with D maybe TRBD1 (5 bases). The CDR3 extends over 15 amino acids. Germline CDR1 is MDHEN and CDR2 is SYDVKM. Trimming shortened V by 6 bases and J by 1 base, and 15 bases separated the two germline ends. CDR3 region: CASRPPGRQNTEAFF. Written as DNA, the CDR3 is TGTGCCAGCAGACCCCCGGGACGGCAGAACACTGAAGCTTTCTTT.

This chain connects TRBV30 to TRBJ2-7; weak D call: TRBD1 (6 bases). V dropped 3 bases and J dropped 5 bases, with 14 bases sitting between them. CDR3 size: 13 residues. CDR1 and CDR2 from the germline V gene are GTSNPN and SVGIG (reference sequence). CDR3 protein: CAWSNNRENEQYF. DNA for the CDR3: TGTGCCTGGAGCAATAACAGGGAAAACGAGCAGTACTTC. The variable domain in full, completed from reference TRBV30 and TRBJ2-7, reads SQTIHQWPATLVQPVGSPLSLECTVEGTSNPNLYWYRQAAGRGLQLLFYSVGIGQISSEVPQNLSASRPQDRQFILSSKKLLLSDSGFYLCAWSNNRENEQYFGPGTRLTVT.

CDR3 sequence: CASSFLSGGSGNTIYF. The DNA for the CDR3 is TGTGCCAGCAGTTTTCTTTCAGGGGGATCTGGAAACACCATATATTTT. The chain links TRBV28 to TRBJ1-3; 7 bases fit TRBD1. The length of the CDR3 is 16 residues. The germline V gene encodes CDR1 MDHEN and CDR2 SYDVKM. V lost 3 bases, J lost 1 base, and 6 bases stayed unmatched.

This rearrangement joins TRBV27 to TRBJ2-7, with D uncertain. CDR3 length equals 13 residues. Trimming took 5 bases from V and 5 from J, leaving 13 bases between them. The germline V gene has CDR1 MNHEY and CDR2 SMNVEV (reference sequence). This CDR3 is CASSLRPDNEQYF. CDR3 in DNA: TGTGCCAGCAGTCTCCGACCCGACAACGAGCAGTACTTC.

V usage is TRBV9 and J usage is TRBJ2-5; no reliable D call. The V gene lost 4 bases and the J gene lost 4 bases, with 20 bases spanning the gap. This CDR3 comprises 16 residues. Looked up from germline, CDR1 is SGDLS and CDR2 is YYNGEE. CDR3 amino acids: CASSRGGGDYGETQYF. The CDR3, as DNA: TGTGCCAGCAGCCGCGGTGGCGGAGATTACGGAGAGACCCAGTACTTC.

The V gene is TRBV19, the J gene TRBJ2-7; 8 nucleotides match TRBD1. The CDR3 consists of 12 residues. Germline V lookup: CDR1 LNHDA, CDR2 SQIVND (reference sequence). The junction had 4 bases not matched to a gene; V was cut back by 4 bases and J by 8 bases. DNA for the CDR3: TGTGCCAGTAGTAATACAGGGGGGCAGCAGTACTTC. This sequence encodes CASSNTGGQQYF.

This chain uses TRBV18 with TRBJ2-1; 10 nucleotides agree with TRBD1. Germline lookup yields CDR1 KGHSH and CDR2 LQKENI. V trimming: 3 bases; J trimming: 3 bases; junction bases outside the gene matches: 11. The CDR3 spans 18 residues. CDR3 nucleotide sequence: TGTGCCAGCTCACCGCCAATTCCCGGGACAGGGGTCTACAATGAGCAGTTCTTC. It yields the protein CASSPPIPGTGVYNEQFF.

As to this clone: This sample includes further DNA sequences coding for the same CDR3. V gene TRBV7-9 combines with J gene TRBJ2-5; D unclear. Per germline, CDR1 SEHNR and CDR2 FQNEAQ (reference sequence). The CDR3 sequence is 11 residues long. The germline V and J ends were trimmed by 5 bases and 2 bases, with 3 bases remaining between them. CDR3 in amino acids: CASSIQETQYF. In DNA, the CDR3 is TGTGCCAGCAGCATTCAAGAGACCCAGTACTTC.

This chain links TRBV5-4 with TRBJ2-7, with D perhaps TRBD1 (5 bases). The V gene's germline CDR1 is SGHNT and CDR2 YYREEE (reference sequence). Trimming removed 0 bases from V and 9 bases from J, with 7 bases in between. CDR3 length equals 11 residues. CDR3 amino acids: CASSLGRVQYF. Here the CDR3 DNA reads TGTGCCAGCAGCTTGGGCAGGGTGCAGTACTTC. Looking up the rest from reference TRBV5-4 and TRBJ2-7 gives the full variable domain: ETGVTQSPTHLIKTRGQQVTLRCSSQSGHNTVSWYQQALGQGPQFIFQYYREEENGRGNFPPRFSGLQFPNYSSELNVNALELDDSALYLCASSLGRVQYFGPGTRLTVT.

CDR3 nucleotides: TGCGCCAGCAGTGATACCGGGACAGTACCCTACGAGCAGTACTTC. It translates to CASSDTGTVPYEQYF. The chain links TRBV10-2 to TRBJ2-7; 7 nucleotides line up with TRBD1. This CDR3 is built from 15 residues. V shed 3 bases and J 2 bases; nucleotides not matched to a gene: 7. CDR1 and CDR2 (germline): WSHSY, SAAADI.

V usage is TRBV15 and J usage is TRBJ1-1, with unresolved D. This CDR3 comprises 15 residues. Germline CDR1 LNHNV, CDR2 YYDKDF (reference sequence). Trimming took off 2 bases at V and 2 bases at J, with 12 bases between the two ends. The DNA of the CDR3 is TGTGCCACCAGCAGATATCAGGCAGGCAACACTGAAGCTTTCTTT. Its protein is CATSRYQAGNTEAFF. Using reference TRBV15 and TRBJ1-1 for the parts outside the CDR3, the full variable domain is DAMVIQNPRYQVTQFGKPVTLSCSQTLNHNVMYWYQQKSSQAPKLLFHYYDKDFNNEADTPDNFQSRRPNTSFCFLDIRSPGLGDTAMYLCATSRYQAGNTEAFFGQGTRLTVV.

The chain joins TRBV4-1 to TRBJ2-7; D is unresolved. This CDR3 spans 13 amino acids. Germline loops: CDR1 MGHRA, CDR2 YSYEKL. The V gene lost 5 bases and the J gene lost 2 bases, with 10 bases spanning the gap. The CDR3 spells CASSYLPAYEQYF. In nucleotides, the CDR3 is TGCGCCAGCAGCTATTTGCCCGCCTACGAGCAGTACTTC.

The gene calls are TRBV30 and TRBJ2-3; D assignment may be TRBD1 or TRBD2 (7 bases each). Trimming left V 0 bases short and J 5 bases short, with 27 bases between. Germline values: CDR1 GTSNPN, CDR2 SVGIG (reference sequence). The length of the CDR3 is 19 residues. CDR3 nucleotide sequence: TGTGCCTGGAGTGTCCCGGGACCTCATACCAGGGGGGGCCAAGATACGCAGTATTTT. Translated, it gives CAWSVPGPHTRGGQDTQYF.

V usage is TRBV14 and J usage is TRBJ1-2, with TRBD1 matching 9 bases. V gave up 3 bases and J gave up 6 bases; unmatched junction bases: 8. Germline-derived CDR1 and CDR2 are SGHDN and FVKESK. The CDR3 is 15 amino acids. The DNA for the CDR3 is TGTGCCAGCAGCCATCTTCTCGACAGGGGGGATGGCTACACCTTC. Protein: CASSHLLDRGDGYTF.

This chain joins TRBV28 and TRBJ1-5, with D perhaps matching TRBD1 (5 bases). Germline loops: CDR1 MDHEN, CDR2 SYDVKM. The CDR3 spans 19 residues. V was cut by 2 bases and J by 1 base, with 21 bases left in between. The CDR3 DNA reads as TGTGCCAGCAGTTTAGGGACCCTAGGGTGGTGGCTCAGCAATCAGCCCCAGCATTTT. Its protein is CASSLGTLGWWLSNQPQHF.

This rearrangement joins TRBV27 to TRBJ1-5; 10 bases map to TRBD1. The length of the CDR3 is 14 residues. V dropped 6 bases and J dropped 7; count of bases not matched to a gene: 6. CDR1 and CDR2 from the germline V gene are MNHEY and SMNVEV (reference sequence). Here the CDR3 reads CASRRQGADQPQHF. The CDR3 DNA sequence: TGTGCCAGCAGAAGACAGGGGGCAGACCAGCCCCAGCATTTT.

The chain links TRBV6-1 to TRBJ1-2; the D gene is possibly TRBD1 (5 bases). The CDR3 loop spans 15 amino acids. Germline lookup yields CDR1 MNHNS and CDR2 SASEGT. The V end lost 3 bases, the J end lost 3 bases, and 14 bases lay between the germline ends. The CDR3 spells CASSESGGFYYGYTF. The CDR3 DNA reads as TGTGCCAGCAGTGAGTCTGGGGGTTTTTACTATGGCTACACCTTC.

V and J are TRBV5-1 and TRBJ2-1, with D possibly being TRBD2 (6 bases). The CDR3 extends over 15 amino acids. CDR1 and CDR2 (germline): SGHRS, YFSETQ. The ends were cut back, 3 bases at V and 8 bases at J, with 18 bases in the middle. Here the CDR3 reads CASSSASGGDDEQFF. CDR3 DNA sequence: TGCGCCAGCAGCTCAGCTTCCGGGGGAGACGATGAGCAGTTCTTC.

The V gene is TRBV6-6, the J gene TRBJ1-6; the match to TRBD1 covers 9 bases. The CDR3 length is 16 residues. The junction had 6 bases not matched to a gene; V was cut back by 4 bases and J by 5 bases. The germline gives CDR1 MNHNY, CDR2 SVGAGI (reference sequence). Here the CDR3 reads CASSFPGQGDNSPLHF. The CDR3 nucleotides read TGTGCCAGCAGTTTCCCGGGACAGGGAGATAATTCACCCCTCCACTTT.

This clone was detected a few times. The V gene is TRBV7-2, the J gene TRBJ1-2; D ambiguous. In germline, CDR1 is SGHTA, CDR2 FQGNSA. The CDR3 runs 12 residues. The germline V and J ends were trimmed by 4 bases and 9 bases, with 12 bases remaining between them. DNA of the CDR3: TGTGCCAGCAGCTCCGACATGGGCCGCTACACCTTC. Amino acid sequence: CASSSDMGRYTF.